A selection of T cell receptor beta chains follows, all from one sample in a study of T-cell reconstitution after alpha-beta-depleted transplantation in children. MiXCR was run by TCRdb on the PCR reads, yielding one entry per CDR3 protein. The table shows hundreds of thousands of distinct CDR3 sequences, with about 26% occurring only once. The specimen comprised PBMCs, sampled before TCRalphabeta/CD19-depleted stem cell transplant. These receptors originate from a girl aged 2-10 years with Fanconi anemia, due to receive a stem cell transplant. Both conserved end residues are part of each CDR3. A D gene is named only where the DNA matches it firmly. Clone size is given for some rows only: seen once, a few or many times, or a class if the clone is expanded.

j_call: TRBJ2-3
v_call: TRBV2
d_call: TRBD1
clone_size: .
cdr3_nt: TGTGCCAGCAGTATTCGTGGACAGGGGCCAGATACGCAGTATTTT
cdr3_aa: CASSIRGQGPDTQYF

j_call: TRBJ2-2
v_call: TRBV18
d_call: TRBD1
clone_size: many
cdr3_nt: TGTGCCAGCTCACCGGGACAGGGGGCAAGCGGGGAGCTGTTTTTT
cdr3_aa: CASSPGQGASGELFF

j_call: TRBJ2-7
v_call: TRBV29-1
d_call: .
clone_size: few
cdr3_nt: TGCAGCGTTAACCAGGGGAACGAGCAGTACTTC
cdr3_aa: CSVNQGNEQYF

j_call: TRBJ2-3
v_call: TRBV5-1
d_call: TRBD2
clone_size: .
cdr3_nt: TGCGCCAGCATCCGGGGGGGGGCATCCGATACGCAGTATTTT
cdr3_aa: CASIRGGASDTQYF

j_call: TRBJ2-1
v_call: TRBV24-1
d_call: .
clone_size: many
cdr3_nt: TGTGCCACCAGTATCAAAACGGGCAATGAGCAGTTCTTC
cdr3_aa: CATSIKTGNEQFF

j_call: TRBJ1-1
v_call: TRBV4-1
d_call: .
clone_size: .
cdr3_nt: TGCGCCAGCAGCCTTCCTTACACATGGCCGAACACTGAAGCTTTCTTT
cdr3_aa: CASSLPYTWPNTEAFF

j_call: TRBJ2-1
v_call: TRBV6-2/TRBV6-3
d_call: .
clone_size: .
cdr3_nt: TGTGCCAGCAGTTACTCGATCGGGGGATACAATGAGCAGTTCTTC
cdr3_aa: CASSYSIGGYNEQFF

j_call: TRBJ2-1
v_call: TRBV29-1
d_call: .
clone_size: many
cdr3_nt: TGCAGCGTTGACAGGGGTGGGGATGAGCAGTTCTTC
cdr3_aa: CSVDRGGDEQFF

j_call: TRBJ2-1
v_call: TRBV20-1
d_call: TRBD2
clone_size: many
cdr3_nt: TGCAGTGCTAGGACCGGGACTAGCGTATACAATGAGCAGTTCTTC
cdr3_aa: CSARTGTSVYNEQFF

j_call: TRBJ2-5
v_call: TRBV12-3/TRBV12-4
d_call: TRBD1
clone_size: many
cdr3_nt: TGTGCCAGCAGTGACAGGGTCACAGGTCAAGAGACCCAGTACTTC
cdr3_aa: CASSDRVTGQETQYF

j_call: TRBJ2-7
v_call: TRBV7-6
d_call: TRBD1
clone_size: .
cdr3_nt: TGTGCCAGCAGCGCGGGACAGGGTGACGAGCAGTACTTC
cdr3_aa: CASSAGQGDEQYF

j_call: TRBJ2-7
v_call: TRBV6-6
d_call: .
clone_size: .
cdr3_nt: TGTGCCAGCAGTTACGCAGACTACGAGCAGTACTTC
cdr3_aa: CASSYADYEQYF

j_call: TRBJ2-7
v_call: TRBV20-1
d_call: TRBD1
clone_size: .
cdr3_nt: TGCAGTGCTAGAGGGGAGGACAGGGAAGGCTGGTACGAGCAGTACTTC
cdr3_aa: CSARGEDREGWYEQYF

j_call: TRBJ2-7
v_call: TRBV29-1
d_call: TRBD2
clone_size: few
cdr3_nt: TGCAGCGTCCGCGGGACTAGCGGGAACTACGAGCAGTACTTC
cdr3_aa: CSVRGTSGNYEQYF

j_call: TRBJ2-5
v_call: TRBV20-1
d_call: .
clone_size: .
cdr3_nt: TGCAGTGGACTCGGGACGGAACAAGAGACCCAGTACTTC
cdr3_aa: CSGLGTEQETQYF

j_call: TRBJ2-6
v_call: TRBV5-1
d_call: .
clone_size: few
cdr3_nt: TGCGCCAGCAGCTCGGGACGGGAAGCTGGGGCCAACGTCCTGACTTTC
cdr3_aa: CASSSGREAGANVLTF

j_call: TRBJ2-1
v_call: TRBV29-1
d_call: TRBD2
clone_size: .
cdr3_nt: TGCAGCGTTGCGGATAGGACTAGCGGGGAGGAGGAGCAGTTCTTC
cdr3_aa: CSVADRTSGEEEQFF

j_call: TRBJ2-2
v_call: TRBV11-2
d_call: .
clone_size: .
cdr3_nt: TGTGCCAGCAGGGAGAGGAGTAGGACCGGGGAGCTGTTTTTT
cdr3_aa: CASRERSRTGELFF

j_call: TRBJ1-2
v_call: TRBV28
d_call: TRBD1
clone_size: few
cdr3_nt: TGTGCCAGCAGTCCCTGGACAGGGCTGGCCTATGGCTACACCTTC
cdr3_aa: CASSPWTGLAYGYTF

j_call: TRBJ2-1
v_call: TRBV2
d_call: TRBD2
clone_size: few
cdr3_nt: TGTGCCAGCAGTTCGGGTCCAAGACTAGCCGAGCTCTTC
cdr3_aa: CASSSGPRLAELF

j_call: TRBJ2-1
v_call: TRBV2
d_call: .
clone_size: .
cdr3_nt: TGTGCCAGCAAACTGGAGGGGGATGAGCAGTTCTTC
cdr3_aa: CASKLEGDEQFF

j_call: TRBJ2-3
v_call: TRBV20-1
d_call: TRBD2
clone_size: .
cdr3_nt: TGCAGTGCCCTTACCCGGGACTACCCACCTGTCACAGATACGCAGTATTTT
cdr3_aa: CSALTRDYPPVTDTQYF

j_call: TRBJ2-2
v_call: TRBV6-5
d_call: .
clone_size: many
cdr3_nt: TGTGCCAGCAGTTACTCATCTTTTGGGGGAGGACGTACCGGGGAGCTGTTTTTT
cdr3_aa: CASSYSSFGGGRTGELFF

j_call: TRBJ2-7
v_call: TRBV29-1
d_call: TRBD2
clone_size: many
cdr3_nt: TGCAGCGTTGTGGGACTACGGAAGCCCTACGAGCAGTACTTC
cdr3_aa: CSVVGLRKPYEQYF

j_call: TRBJ2-2
v_call: TRBV20-1
d_call: TRBD1
clone_size: few
cdr3_nt: TGCAGTGCTAGTGGGACAGGGCGGAACACCGGGGAGCTGTTTTTT
cdr3_aa: CSASGTGRNTGELFF

j_call: TRBJ2-6
v_call: TRBV21-1
d_call: .
clone_size: few
cdr3_nt: TGTGCCAGCAGCATCGGCAGGAGCTCTGGGGCCAACGTCCTGACTTTC
cdr3_aa: CASSIGRSSGANVLTF

j_call: TRBJ2-1
v_call: TRBV20-1
d_call: TRBD2
clone_size: .
cdr3_nt: TGCAGTGCTAGACAAACTAGCGGGAGCGGTGAGCAGTTCTTC
cdr3_aa: CSARQTSGSGEQFF

j_call: TRBJ2-7
v_call: TRBV3-1
d_call: TRBD2
clone_size: .
cdr3_nt: TGTGCCAGCAGCCAAGGGACTAGCGGTACCTACGAGCAGTACTTC
cdr3_aa: CASSQGTSGTYEQYF

j_call: TRBJ2-2
v_call: TRBV12-3/TRBV12-4
d_call: .
clone_size: many
cdr3_nt: TGTGCCAGCAGACAGGACAGTCAAGCCGGGGAGCTGTTTTTT
cdr3_aa: CASRQDSQAGELFF

j_call: TRBJ2-3
v_call: TRBV28
d_call: TRBD1
clone_size: .
cdr3_nt: TGTGCCAGCAGTTTGAGAGGGGGCTGGACAGATACGCAGTATTTT
cdr3_aa: CASSLRGGWTDTQYF

j_call: TRBJ1-4
v_call: TRBV28
d_call: .
clone_size: .
cdr3_nt: TGTGCCAGCAGTTCAGGGTTGGTTGAAAAACTGTTTTTT
cdr3_aa: CASSSGLVEKLFF

j_call: TRBJ2-5
v_call: TRBV7-6
d_call: TRBD1
clone_size: .
cdr3_nt: TGTGCCAGCAGCGAAGGACAGGTCCTGGAGCAGTACTTC
cdr3_aa: CASSEGQVLEQYF

j_call: TRBJ1-6
v_call: TRBV7-2
d_call: .
clone_size: many
cdr3_nt: TGTGCCAGCAGCTCAGGCGGACGGTATAATTCACCCCTCCACTTT
cdr3_aa: CASSSGGRYNSPLHF